This is a list of T cell receptor beta chains from one sample in a study of blood T cell repertoires in COVID-19. The assay was immunoSEQ multiplex PCR, and TCRdb's table has in-frame clones only and misses some. The sample has 120,000 to 150,000 clones, over 80% seen once. Material for sequencing was peripheral blood. These receptors were taken from an elderly man with acute or convalescent COVID-19. Both conserved end residues are part of each CDR3. Each record gives: V gene, J gene, clone size, CDR3 protein. A row's size may be missing; if present it is once, few, many or a size class.

TRBV7-3	TRBJ1-2	-	CASSLTTQGAYGYTF
TRBV19	TRBJ2-4	-	CASSIPTRSGAKNIQYF
TRBV4-1	TRBJ1-2	-	CASSPGQGWDYGYTF
TRBV5-1	TRBJ2-7	once	CASSVSGSGYEQYF
TRBV29-1	TRBJ2-3	-	CSVGTSTDTQYF
TRBV19	TRBJ1-1	-	CASSLPGTEAEAFF
TRBV29-1	TRBJ2-5	-	CSDRGWETQYF
TRBV12-3/TRBV12-4	TRBJ1-3	-	CAGRTVSGNTIYF
TRBV2	TRBJ2-7	-	CASSVREGPYEQYF
TRBV19	TRBJ1-2	-	CASMDRDRGPYGYTF
TRBV28	TRBJ2-7	-	CASSSGLPTYEQYF
TRBV6-5	TRBJ2-5	-	CASRTSGRGETQYF
TRBV20-1	TRBJ2-1	-	CSASHWQGLGEQFF
TRBV3-1/TRBV3-2	TRBJ2-7	-	CASSQDPRGGAYEQYF
TRBV18	TRBJ2-1	-	CASSPPQGYNEQFF
TRBV5-1	TRBJ2-1	-	CASLMTSGTYNEQFF
TRBV3-1/TRBV3-2	TRBJ1-4	-	CASSLRGGDEKLFF
TRBV5-1	TRBJ1-6	-	CASSTGDRVNSPLHF
TRBV28	TRBJ1-6	few	CASSLGGTGVSPLHF
TRBV14	TRBJ1-2	-	CASSRAWGVQGGYTF
TRBV28	TRBJ2-3	-	CASSLKLPDTQYF
TRBV28	TRBJ1-2	-	CASSRDSRAWGYTF
TRBV5-4	TRBJ2-3	-	CASSLVLAASTDTQYF
TRBV27	TRBJ2-2	-	CASSLEGDTGELFF
TRBV15	TRBJ2-2	-	CATSTWTGRNTGELFF
TRBV7-6	TRBJ1-4	-	CASSFLPGRDNEKLFF
TRBV10-3	TRBJ2-1	-	CAISVDSRNEQFF
TRBV28	TRBJ2-2	-	CASSFGGGAVTGELFF
TRBV27	TRBJ1-5	-	CASSSDTGFGNQPQHF
TRBV2	TRBJ2-5	once	CASSTGQGGSETQYF
TRBV7-9	TRBJ2-5	once	CASSLGQGETQYF
TRBV7-3	TRBJ2-1	-	CASSLTPSSNEQFF
TRBV28	TRBJ2-5	-	CASSDSGGSETQYF
TRBV30	TRBJ2-5	few	CAWDRLAGGYGAQYF
TRBV19	TRBJ1-2	-	CASSLTGAANYGYTF
TRBV4-1	TRBJ2-2	few	CASSQAGATGELFF
TRBV29-1	TRBJ2-7	-	CSVVILAGYEQYF
TRBV24-1	TRBJ2-1	-	CATSDPLAGIYNEQFF
TRBV18	TRBJ1-5	once	CASSPNDRPNQPQHF
TRBV28	TRBJ2-7	-	CASSLGTGISYEQYF
TRBV3-1/TRBV3-2	TRBJ2-7	-	CASSRTGTTRSYEQYF
TRBV6-5	TRBJ2-3	-	CASTTISGGADTQYF
TRBV5-1	TRBJ2-1	-	CASMVTGLAGNEQFF
TRBV4-1	TRBJ2-3	-	CASSQAWTGEATDTQYF